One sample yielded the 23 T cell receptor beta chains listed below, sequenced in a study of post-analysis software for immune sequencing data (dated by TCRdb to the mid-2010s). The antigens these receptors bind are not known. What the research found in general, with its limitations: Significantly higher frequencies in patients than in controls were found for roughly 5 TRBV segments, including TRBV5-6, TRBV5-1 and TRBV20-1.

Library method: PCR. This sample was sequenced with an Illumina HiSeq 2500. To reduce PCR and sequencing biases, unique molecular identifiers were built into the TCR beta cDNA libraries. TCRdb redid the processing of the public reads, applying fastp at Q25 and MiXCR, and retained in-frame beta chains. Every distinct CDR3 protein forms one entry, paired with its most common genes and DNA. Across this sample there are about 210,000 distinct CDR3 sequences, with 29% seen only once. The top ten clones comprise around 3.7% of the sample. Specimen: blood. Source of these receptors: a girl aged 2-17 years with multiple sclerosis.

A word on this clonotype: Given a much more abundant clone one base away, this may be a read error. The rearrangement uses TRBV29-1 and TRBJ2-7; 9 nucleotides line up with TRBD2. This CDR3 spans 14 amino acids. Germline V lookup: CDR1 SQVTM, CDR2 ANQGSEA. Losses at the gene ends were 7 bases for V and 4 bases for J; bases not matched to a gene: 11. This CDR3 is CSARSGRGGYEQYF. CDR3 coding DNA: TGCAGCGCTCGTAGCGGGAGAGGTGGGTACGAGCAGTACTTC.

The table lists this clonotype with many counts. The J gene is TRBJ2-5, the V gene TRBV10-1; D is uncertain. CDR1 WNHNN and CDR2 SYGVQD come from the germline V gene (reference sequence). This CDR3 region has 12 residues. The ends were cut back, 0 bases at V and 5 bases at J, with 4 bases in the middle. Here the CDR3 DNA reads TGCGCCAGCAGTGAGTCGACGGAGACCCAGTACTTC. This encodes CASSESTETQYF.

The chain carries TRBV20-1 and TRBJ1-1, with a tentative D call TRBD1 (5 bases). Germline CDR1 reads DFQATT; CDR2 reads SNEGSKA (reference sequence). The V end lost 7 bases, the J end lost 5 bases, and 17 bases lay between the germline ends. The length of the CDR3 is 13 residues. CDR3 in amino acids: CSVERGVGTEAFF. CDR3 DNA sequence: TGCAGTGTCGAGCGGGGGGTCGGGACTGAAGCTTTCTTT.

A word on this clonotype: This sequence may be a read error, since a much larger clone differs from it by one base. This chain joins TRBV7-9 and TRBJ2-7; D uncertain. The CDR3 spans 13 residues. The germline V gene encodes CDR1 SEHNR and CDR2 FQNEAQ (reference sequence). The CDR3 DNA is TGTGCCGGCAGCTTATACGACACTACAGAGCAGTACTTC. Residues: CAGSLYDTTEQYF.

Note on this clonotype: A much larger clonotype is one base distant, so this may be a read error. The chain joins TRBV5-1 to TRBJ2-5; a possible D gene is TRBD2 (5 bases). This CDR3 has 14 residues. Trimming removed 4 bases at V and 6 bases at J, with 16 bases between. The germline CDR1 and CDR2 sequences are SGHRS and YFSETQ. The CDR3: CASSDSRVGQTQYF. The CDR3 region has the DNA TGCGCCAGCAGCGACTCGCGGGTAGGGCAGACCCAGTACTTC.

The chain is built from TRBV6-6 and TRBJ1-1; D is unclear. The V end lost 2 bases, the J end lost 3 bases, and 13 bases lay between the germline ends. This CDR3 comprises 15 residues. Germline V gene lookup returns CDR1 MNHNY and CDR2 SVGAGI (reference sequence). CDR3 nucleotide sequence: TGTGCCAGCAGTTACCGTTTTTTTCGGGACACTGAAGCTTTCTTT. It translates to CASSYRFFRDTEAFF.

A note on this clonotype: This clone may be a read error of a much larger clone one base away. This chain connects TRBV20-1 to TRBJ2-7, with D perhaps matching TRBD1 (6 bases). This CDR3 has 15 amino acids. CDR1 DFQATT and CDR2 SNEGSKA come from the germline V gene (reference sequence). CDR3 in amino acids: CSARAGGSFSHEQYF. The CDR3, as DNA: TGCAGTGCTAGAGCTGGGGGCAGCTTCTCCCACGAGCAGTACTTC.

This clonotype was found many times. The CDR3 DNA reads as TGTGCCATCGGGCGGGCAGATACGCAGTATTTT. This codes for CAIGRADTQYF. The rearrangement joins TRBV10-3 to TRBJ2-3; tentatively, D is TRBD2 (5 bases). The V gene's germline CDR1 is ENHRY and CDR2 SYGVKD. The CDR3 spans 11 residues. Between the trimmed V and J ends, which lost 8 bases and 4 bases, there was a span of 7 bases.

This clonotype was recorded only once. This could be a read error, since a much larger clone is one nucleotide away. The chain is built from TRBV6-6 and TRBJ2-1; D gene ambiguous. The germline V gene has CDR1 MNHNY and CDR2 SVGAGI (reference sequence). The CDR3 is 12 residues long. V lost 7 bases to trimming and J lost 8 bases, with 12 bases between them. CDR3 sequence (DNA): TGTGCCAGCAAGAGGAGACGGGATGAGCAGTTCTTC. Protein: CASKRRRDEQFF.

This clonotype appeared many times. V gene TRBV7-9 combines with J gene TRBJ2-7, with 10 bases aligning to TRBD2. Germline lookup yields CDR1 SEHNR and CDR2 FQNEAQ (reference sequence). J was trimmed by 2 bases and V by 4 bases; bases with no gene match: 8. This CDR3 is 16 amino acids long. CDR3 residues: CASSSSTGTSAYEQYF. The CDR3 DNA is TGTGCCAGCAGCTCATCAACCGGGACTAGCGCCTACGAGCAGTACTTC.

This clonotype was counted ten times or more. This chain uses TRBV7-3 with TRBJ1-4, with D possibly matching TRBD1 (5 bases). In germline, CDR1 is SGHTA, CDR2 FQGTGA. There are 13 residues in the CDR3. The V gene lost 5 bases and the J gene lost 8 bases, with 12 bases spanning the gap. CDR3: CASSRGVGEKLFF. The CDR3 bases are TGTGCCAGCAGCCGGGGGGTAGGAGAAAAACTGTTTTTT. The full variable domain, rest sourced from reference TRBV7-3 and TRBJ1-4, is GAGVSQTPSNKVTEKGKYVELRCDPISGHTALYWYRQSLGQGPEFLIYFQGTGAADDSGLPNDRFFAVRPEGSVSTLKIQRTERGDSAVYLCASSRGVGEKLFFGSGTQLSVL.

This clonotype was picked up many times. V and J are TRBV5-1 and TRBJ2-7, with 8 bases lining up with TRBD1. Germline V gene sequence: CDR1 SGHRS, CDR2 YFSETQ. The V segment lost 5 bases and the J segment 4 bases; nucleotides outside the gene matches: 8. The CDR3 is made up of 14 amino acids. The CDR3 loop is CASRTGDGLYEQYF. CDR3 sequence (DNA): TGCGCCAGCAGGACAGGGGATGGGCTATACGAGCAGTACTTC.

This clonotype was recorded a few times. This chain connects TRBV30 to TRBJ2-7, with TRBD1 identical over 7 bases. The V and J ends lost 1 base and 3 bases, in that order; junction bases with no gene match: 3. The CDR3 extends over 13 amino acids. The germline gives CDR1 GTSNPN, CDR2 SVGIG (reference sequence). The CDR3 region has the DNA TGTGCCTGGAGTGAGGGGACAGTCTACGAGCAGTACTTC. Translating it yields CAWSEGTVYEQYF.

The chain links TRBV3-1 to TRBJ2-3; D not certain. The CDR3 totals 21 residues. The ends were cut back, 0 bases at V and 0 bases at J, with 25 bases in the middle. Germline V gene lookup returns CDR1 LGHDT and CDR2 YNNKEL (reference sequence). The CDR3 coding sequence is TGTGCCAGCAGCCAAGATCCTCCGGACCTCACTCTATTGACTAGCACAGATACGCAGTATTTT. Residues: CASSQDPPDLTLLTSTDTQYF.

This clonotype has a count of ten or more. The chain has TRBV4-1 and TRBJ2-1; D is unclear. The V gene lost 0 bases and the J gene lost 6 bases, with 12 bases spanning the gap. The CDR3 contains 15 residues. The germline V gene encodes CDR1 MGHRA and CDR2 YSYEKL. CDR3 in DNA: TGCGCCAGCAGCCAAGATCAAGACCCCTGCAATGAGCAGTTCTTC. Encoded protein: CASSQDQDPCNEQFF.

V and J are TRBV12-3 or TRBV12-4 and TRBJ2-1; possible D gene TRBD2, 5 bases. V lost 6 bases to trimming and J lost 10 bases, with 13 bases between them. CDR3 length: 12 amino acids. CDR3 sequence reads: CASRRTVSEQFF. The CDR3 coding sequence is TGTGCCAGCAGACGGACTGTCTCCGAGCAGTTCTTC.

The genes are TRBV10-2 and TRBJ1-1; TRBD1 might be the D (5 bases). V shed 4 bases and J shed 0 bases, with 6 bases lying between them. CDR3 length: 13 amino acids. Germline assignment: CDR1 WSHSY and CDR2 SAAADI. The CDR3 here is CASSGGMNTEAFF. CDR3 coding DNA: TGCGCCAGCAGTGGGGGGATGAACACTGAAGCTTTCTTT.

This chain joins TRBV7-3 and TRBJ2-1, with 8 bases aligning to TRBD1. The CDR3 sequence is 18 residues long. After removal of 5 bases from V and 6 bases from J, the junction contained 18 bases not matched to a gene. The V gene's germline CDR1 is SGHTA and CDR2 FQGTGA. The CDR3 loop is CASSIYSSVTGARNEQFF. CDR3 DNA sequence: TGTGCCAGCAGCATCTACTCGTCCGTGACAGGGGCCCGCAATGAGCAGTTCTTC.

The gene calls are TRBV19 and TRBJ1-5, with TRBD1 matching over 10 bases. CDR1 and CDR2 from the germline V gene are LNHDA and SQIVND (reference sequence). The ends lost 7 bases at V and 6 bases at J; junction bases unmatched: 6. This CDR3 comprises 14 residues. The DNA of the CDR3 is TGTGCCAGTAACGGGGGACAGGGGTCTCAGCCCCAGCATTTT. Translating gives CASNGGQGSQPQHF.

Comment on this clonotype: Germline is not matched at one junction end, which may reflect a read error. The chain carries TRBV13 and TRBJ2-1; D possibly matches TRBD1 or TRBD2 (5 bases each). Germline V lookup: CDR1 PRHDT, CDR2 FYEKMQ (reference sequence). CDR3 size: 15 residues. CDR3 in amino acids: CASSRGLSSYNGQFF. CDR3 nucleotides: TGTGCCAGCAGTCGGGGCTTAAGCTCCTACAATGGGCAGTTCTTC.

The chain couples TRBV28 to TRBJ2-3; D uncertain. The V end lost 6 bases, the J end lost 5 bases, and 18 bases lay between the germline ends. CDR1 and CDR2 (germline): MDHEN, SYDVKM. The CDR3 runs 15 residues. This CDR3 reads CASSVGSGRVDTQYF. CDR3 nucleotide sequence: TGTGCCAGCAGCGTAGGGTCTGGGCGTGTAGATACGCAGTATTTT.

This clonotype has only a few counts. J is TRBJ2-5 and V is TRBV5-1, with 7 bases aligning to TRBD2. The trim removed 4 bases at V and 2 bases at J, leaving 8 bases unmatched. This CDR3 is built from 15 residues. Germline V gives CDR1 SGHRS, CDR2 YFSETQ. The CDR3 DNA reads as TGCGCCAGCAGCCGGGGGGTACAGGAACAAGAGACCCAGTACTTC. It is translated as CASSRGVQEQETQYF.

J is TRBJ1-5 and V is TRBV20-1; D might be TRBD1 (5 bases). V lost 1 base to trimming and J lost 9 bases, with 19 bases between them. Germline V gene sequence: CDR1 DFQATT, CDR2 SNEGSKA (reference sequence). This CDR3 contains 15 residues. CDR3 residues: CSARGGGDLSRPQHF. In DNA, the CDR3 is TGCAGTGCTAGAGGGGGGGGAGATCTAAGTCGGCCCCAGCATTTT.